The clone carrying this T cell receptor beta chain turned up a few times. Investigators amplified TCR beta CDR3 regions from RNA transcripts. First-round RT-PCR with HTBI primers preceded a second-round multiplex PCR. Using its own MiXCR run on the multiplex PCR reads, TCRdb lists one record per CDR3 protein. The sample carries 650,000 to 900,000 distinct CDR3 sequences, roughly two fifths recorded once. The CDR3 is 14 amino acids. V lost 5 bases and J lost 2, with 10 bases in between. Germline V gene sequence: CDR1 LNHDA, CDR2 SQIVND (reference sequence). The sample comes from a study of Graves' ophthalmopathy and Graves' hyperthyroidism. CAS ≥3, NOSPECS ≥4, moderate-to-severe activity and duration under 3 months marked donors with ophthalmopathy.

This receptor was obtained from an adult man with Graves' ophthalmopathy. Sequences were obtained from peripheral blood. The chain couples TRBV19 to TRBJ1-3; no clear D gene. CDR3 sequence: CASSFNTPGNTIYF. The CDR3 bases are TGTGCCAGTAGTTTCAACACGCCTGGAAACACCATATATTTT.